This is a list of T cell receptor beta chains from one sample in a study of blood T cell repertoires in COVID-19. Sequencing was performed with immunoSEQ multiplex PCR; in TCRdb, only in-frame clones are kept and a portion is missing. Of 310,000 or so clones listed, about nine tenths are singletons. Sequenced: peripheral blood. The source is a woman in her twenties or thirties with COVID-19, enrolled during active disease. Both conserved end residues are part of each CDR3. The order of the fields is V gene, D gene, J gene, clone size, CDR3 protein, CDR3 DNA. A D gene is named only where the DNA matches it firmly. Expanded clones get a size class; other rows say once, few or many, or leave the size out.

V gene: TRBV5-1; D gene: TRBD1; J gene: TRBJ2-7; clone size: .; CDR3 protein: CASSLEGQLGFYEQYF; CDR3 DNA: TGCGCCAGCAGCTTGGAGGGACAGCTGGGGTTTTACGAGCAGTACTTC
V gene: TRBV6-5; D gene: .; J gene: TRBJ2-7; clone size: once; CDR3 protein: CASKRGNAYEQYF; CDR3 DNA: TGTGCCAGCAAAAGGGGAAACGCCTACGAGCAGTACTTC
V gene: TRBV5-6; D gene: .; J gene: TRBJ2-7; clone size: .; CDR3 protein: CASSLAGGREQYF; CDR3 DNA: TGTGCCAGCAGCTTGGCCGGGGGGCGGGAGCAGTACTTC
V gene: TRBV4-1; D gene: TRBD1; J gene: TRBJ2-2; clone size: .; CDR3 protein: CASSPRDRVPGELFF; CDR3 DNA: TGCGCCAGCAGCCCTCGGGACAGGGTCCCCGGGGAGCTGTTTTTT
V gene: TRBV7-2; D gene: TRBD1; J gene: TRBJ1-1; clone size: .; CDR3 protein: CASSSTGGGSTEAFF; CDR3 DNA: TGTGCCAGCAGTTCGACAGGGGGCGGGAGCACTGAAGCTTTCTTT
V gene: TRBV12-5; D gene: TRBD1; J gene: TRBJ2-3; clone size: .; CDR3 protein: CASGFTFDGTVSTDTQYF; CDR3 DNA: TGTGCTAGTGGTTTTACGTTCGACGGGACAGTAAGCACAGATACGCAGTATTTT
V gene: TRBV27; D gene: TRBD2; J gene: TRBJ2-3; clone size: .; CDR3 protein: CASSFGLASDTQYF; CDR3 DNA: TGTGCCAGCAGTTTCGGACTAGCGTCAGATACGCAGTATTTT
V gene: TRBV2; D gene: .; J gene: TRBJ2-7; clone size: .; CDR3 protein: CASSEFEGGTVFYEQYF; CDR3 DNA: TGTGCCAGCAGTGAATTCGAAGGCGGGACGGTGTTCTACGAGCAGTACTTC
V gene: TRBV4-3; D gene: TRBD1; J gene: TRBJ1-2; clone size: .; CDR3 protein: CASSRATGGFYGYTF; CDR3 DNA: TGCGCCAGCAGCCGCGCCACAGGGGGCTTCTATGGCTACACCTTC
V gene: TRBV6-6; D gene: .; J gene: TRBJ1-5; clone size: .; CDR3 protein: CASSYPGGYSNQPQHF; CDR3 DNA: TGTGCCAGCAGCTACCCCGGGGGTTACAGCAATCAGCCCCAGCATTTT
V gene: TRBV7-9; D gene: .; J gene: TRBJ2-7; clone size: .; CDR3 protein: CASTPWGQGSYEQYF; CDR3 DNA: TGTGCCAGCACCCCGTGGGGGCAGGGGTCCTACGAGCAGTACTTC
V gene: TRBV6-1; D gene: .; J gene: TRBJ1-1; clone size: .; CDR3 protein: CASSELGDLNTEAFF; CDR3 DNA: TGTGCCAGCAGTGAATTGGGGGACTTGAACACTGAAGCTTTCTTT
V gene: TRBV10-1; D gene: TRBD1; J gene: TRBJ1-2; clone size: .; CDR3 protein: CASSHTGGSGYTF; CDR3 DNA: TGCGCCAGCAGTCACACAGGGGGCTCTGGCTACACCTTC
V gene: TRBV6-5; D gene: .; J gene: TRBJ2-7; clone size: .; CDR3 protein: CASTTSRGYEQYF; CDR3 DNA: TGTGCCAGCACCACAAGCCGGGGCTACGAGCAGTACTTC
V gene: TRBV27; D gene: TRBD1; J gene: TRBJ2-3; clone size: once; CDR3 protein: CASSSTGSTDTQYF; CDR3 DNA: TGTGCCAGCAGTTCGACAGGGAGCACAGATACGCAGTATTTT
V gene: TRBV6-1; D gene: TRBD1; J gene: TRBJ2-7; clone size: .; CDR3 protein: CASSEAPNDRVNYEQYF; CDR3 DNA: TGTGCCAGCAGTGAAGCGCCGAACGACAGGGTAAACTACGAGCAGTACTTC
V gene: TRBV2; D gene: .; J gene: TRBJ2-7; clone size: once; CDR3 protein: CASSAGLFSYEQYF; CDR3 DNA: TGTGCCAGCAGCGCCGGGTTATTCTCCTACGAGCAGTACTTC
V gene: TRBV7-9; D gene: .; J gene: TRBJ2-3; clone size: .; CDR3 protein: CASSVGQGRLSDTQYF; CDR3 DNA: TGTGCCAGCAGCGTTGGGCAGGGGCGCCTTTCAGATACGCAGTATTTT
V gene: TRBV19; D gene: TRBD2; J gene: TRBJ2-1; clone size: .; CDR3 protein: CASSTSGDEQFF; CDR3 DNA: TGTGCCAGTTCGACTAGCGGAGATGAGCAGTTCTTC
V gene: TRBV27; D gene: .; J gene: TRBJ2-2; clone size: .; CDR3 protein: CASSLSYGTGELFF; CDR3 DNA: TGTGCCAGCAGTTTAAGCTATGGCACCGGGGAGCTGTTTTTT
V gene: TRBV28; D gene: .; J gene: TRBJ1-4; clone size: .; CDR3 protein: CASSLLDGDEKLFF; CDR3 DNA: TGTGCCAGCAGTTTATTGGACGGGGATGAAAAACTGTTTTTT
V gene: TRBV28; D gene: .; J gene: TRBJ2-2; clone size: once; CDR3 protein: CASSFTSGTGELFF; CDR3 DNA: TGTGCCAGCAGTTTTACATCAGGGACCGGGGAGCTGTTTTTT
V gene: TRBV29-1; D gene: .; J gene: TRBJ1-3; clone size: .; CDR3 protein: CSVRIAGNTIYF; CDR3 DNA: TGCAGCGTCAGGATCGCTGGAAACACCATATATTTT
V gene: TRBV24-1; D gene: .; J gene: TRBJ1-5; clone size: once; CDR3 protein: CATSDLGPNQPQHF; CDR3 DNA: TGTGCCACCAGTGATTTGGGGCCTAATCAGCCCCAGCATTTT
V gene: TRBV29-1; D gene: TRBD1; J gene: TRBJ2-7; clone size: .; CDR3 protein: CSVALTGGGGTEQYF; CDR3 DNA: TGCAGCGTTGCGTTAACAGGGGGTGGAGGTACCGAGCAGTACTTC
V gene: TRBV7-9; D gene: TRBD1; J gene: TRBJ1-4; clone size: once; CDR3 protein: CASSNVRGDNEKLFF; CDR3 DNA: TGTGCCAGCAGCAATGTCAGGGGGGATAATGAAAAACTGTTTTTT
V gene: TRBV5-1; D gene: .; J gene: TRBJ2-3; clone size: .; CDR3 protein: CASRGSQQDTQYF; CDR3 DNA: TGCGCCAGCAGAGGAAGTCAACAGGATACGCAGTATTTT
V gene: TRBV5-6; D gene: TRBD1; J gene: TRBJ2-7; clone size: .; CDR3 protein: CASSETGIQSYEQYF; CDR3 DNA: TGTGCCAGCAGCGAGACAGGGATACAGTCCTACGAGCAGTACTTC
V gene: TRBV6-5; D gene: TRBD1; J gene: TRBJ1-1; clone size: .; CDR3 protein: CASSQQGTEAFF; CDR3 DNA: TGTGCCAGCAGTCAACAGGGGACTGAAGCTTTCTTT
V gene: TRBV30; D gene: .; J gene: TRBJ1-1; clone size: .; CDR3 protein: CAWSVEVNTEAFF; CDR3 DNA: TGTGCCTGGAGCGTAGAGGTGAACACTGAAGCTTTCTTT
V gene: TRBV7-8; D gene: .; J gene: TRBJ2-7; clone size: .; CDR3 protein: CASSLGRPSSYEQYF; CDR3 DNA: TGTGCCAGCAGCTTAGGACGTCCTAGCTCCTACGAGCAGTACTTC
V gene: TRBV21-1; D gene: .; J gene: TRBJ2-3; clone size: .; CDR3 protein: CASSALLAGFTDTQYF; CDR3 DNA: TGTGCCAGCAGCGCATTACTAGCTGGCTTCACAGATACGCAGTATTTT
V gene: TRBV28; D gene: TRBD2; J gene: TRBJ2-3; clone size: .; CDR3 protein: CASSGTSNERLLADTQYF; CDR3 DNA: TGTGCCAGCAGCGGGACTAGTAATGAGAGGTTGCTCGCAGATACGCAGTATTTT
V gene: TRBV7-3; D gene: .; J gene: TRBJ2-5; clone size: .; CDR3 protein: CASSLSVGRWETQYF; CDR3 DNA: TGTGCCAGCAGCCTGTCCGTGGGGCGGTGGGAGACCCAGTACTTC
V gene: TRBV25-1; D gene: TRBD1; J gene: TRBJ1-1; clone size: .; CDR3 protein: CASSEPGTGYEAFF; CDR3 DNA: TGTGCCAGCAGTGAGCCCGGGACAGGGTATGAAGCTTTCTTT
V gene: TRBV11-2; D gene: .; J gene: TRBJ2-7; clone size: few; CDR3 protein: CASSSSGEQYF; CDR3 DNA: TGTGCCAGCAGCTCGTCCGGGGAGCAGTACTTC
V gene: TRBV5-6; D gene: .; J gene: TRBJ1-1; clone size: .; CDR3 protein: CASSLGSGAGTEAFF; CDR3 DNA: TGTGCCAGCAGCTTGGGTTCAGGGGCCGGTACTGAAGCTTTCTTT
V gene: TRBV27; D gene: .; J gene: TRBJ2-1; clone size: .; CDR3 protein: CASSLYRGDYNEQFF; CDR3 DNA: TGTGCCAGCAGTTTATACCGCGGGGACTACAATGAGCAGTTCTTC
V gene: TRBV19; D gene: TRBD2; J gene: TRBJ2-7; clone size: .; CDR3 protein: CASSIDPSGSLPEQYF; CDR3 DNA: TGTGCCAGTAGTATAGACCCTAGCGGGAGTCTGCCCGAGCAGTACTTC
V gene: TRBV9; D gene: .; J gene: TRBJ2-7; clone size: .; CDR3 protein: CASSGGLSREQYF; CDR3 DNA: TGTGCCAGCAGCGGGGGACTCTCTCGCGAGCAGTACTTC
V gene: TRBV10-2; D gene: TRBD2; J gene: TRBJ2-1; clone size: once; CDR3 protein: CASSDPTSGSNNEQFF; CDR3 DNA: TGCGCCAGCAGTGACCCCACTAGCGGGAGTAACAATGAGCAGTTCTTC
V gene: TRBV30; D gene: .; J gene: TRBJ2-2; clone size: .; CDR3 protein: CAWSVTSFSGELFF; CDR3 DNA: TGTGCCTGGAGTGTCACTAGCTTCAGCGGGGAGCTGTTTTTT
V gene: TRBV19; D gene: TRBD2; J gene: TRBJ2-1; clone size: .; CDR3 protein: CASSRAGDFYEQFF; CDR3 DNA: TGTGCCAGTAGTAGAGCGGGAGACTTTTATGAGCAGTTCTTC
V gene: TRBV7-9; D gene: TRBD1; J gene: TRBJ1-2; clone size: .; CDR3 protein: CASSLTGSYGYTF; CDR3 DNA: TGTGCCAGCAGCTTGACAGGGAGCTATGGCTACACCTTC
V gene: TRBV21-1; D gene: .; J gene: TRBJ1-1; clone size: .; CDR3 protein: CASSKQIMNTEAFF; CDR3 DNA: TGTGCCAGCAGCAAACAAATCATGAACACTGAAGCTTTCTTT
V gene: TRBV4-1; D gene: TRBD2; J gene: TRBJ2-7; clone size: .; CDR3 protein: CASSQVFLAELGYGYEQYF; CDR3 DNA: TGCGCCAGCAGCCAAGTTTTCCTAGCGGAGTTGGGTTATGGGTACGAGCAGTACTTC